This is a list of T cell receptor beta chains from one sample in a study of T cells in Graves' hyperthyroidism and ophthalmopathy. One entry per CDR3 protein, called by TCRdb with MiXCR from the multiplex PCR reads. The sample has a few hundred thousand distinct CDR3 sequences, roughly 13% seen once. Sequencing was performed on blood. These receptors all come from a woman aged 18-35 years with Graves' hyperthyroidism. Each CDR3 is given with its conserved first and last residue. The D gene is left open where the match is weak. Expanded clones are given a class, and other clones once, few, many or no size at all.

cdr3_nt | cdr3_aa | v_call | d_call | cdr3_length | j_call | clone_size
TGCAGCGCTCTAACCTCAGGGAACTACGAGCAGTACTTC | CSALTSGNYEQYF | TRBV29-1 | - | 13 | TRBJ2-7 | many
TGTGCCAGCAGCGTAGAGCGTCAGCCCCAGCATTTT | CASSVERQPQHF | TRBV9 | - | 12 | TRBJ1-5 | -
TGTGCCAGCAGCGGACAGGGGCACACTGAAGCTTTCTTT | CASSGQGHTEAFF | TRBV2 | TRBD1 | 13 | TRBJ1-1 | many
TGTGCCAGCGACTTTAGACAGGGGGCGGTGAATGAGCAGTTCTTC | CASDFRQGAVNEQFF | TRBV28 | TRBD1 | 15 | TRBJ2-1 | few
TGTGCCAGCAGCTCCGGAATGGGTAGCGGGAAGCTCCGCTACGAGCAGTACTTC | CASSSGMGSGKLRYEQYF | TRBV6-1 | TRBD2 | 18 | TRBJ2-7 | -
TGTGCCAGTTCAGCCCCGAGCCGGAGCGTCAATCAGCCCCAGCATTTT | CASSAPSRSVNQPQHF | TRBV19 | - | 16 | TRBJ1-5 | -
TGTGCCAGCAGTGAAGTTTCACGTGATCAGCCCCAGCATTTT | CASSEVSRDQPQHF | TRBV2 | - | 14 | TRBJ1-5 | many
TGTGCCTGGGATCTCGGGACAGAAGAGACCCAGTACTTC | CAWDLGTEETQYF | TRBV30 | TRBD1 | 13 | TRBJ2-5 | many
TGTGCCAGCAATGAACAGGGGGATCTCACTGAAGCTTTCTTT | CASNEQGDLTEAFF | TRBV2 | TRBD1 | 14 | TRBJ1-1 | many
TGCGCCAGCGGCTCGCCGGGACGGAATGAAGCTTTCTTT | CASGSPGRNEAFF | TRBV5-1 | - | 13 | TRBJ1-1 | -
TGTGCCAGCAGCCAAGGCGACGACGAGTACAATGAGCAGTTCTTC | CASSQGDDEYNEQFF | TRBV4-2 | - | 15 | TRBJ2-1 | many
TGCGCCAGCAGCCCGTCAACTAGCGGGAGGCAAGATACGCAGTATTTT | CASSPSTSGRQDTQYF | TRBV4-3 | TRBD2 | 16 | TRBJ2-3 | few
TGTGCCAGCAGCGGGGGGATACAGGGAACCGGGGAGCTGTTTTTT | CASSGGIQGTGELFF | TRBV5-5 | - | 15 | TRBJ2-2 | few
TGTGCCAGCAGCTTGGTGCTAGCGGGACAGAAGGAGACCCAGTACTTC | CASSLVLAGQKETQYF | TRBV5-4 | TRBD2 | 16 | TRBJ2-5 | -
TGTGCCAGCAGTCTGACGACAGGGGGCAACTATGGCTACACCTTC | CASSLTTGGNYGYTF | TRBV28 | TRBD1 | 15 | TRBJ1-2 | many
TGTGCCAGCAGTGAAGTGGGGGGAACGGACACTGAAGCTTTCTTT | CASSEVGGTDTEAFF | TRBV6-1 | - | 15 | TRBJ1-1 | many
TGTGCCAGCAGCTTAGAAGGTGGAATGGATGGCTACACCTTC | CASSLEGGMDGYTF | TRBV13 | - | 14 | TRBJ1-2 | many
TGTGCCAGCAGTCCCGGGACAGGGCAATACGAGCAGTACTTC | CASSPGTGQYEQYF | TRBV27 | TRBD1 | 14 | TRBJ2-7 | many